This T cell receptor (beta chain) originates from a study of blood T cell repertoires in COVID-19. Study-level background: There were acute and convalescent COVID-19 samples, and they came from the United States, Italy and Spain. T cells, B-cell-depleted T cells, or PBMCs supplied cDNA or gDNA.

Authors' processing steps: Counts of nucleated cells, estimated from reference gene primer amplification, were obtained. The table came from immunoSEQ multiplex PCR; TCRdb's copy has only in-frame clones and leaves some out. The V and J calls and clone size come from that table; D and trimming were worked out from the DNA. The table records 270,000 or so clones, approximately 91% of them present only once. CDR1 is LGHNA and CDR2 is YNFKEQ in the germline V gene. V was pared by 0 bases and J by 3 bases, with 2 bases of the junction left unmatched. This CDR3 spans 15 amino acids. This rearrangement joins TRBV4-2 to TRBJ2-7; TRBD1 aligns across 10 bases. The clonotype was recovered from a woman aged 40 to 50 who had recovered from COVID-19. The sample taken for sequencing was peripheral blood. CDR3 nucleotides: TGTGCCAGCAGCCAAGAACGGGACAGGGGCTACGAGCAGTACTTC. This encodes CASSQERDRGYEQYF.